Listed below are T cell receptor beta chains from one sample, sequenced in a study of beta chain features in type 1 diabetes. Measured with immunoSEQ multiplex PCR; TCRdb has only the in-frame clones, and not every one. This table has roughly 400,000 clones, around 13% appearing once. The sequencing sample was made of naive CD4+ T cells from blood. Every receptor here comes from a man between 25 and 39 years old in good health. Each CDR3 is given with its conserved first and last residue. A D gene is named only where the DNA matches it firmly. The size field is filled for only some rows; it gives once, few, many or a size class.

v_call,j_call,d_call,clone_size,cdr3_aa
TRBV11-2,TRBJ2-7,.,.,CASSLDRAIFYEQYF
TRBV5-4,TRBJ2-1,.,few,CASSLAGTSFYNEQFF
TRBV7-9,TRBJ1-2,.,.,CASSLDTPINYGYTF
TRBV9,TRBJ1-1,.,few,CASSVAGNPPLTNTEAFF
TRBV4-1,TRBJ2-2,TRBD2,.,CASSQVPAGPPGELFF
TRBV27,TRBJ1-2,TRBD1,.,CASGWGDRAHGYTF
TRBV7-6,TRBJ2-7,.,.,CASSQQGSYEQYF
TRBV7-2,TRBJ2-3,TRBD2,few,CASSLTRLAGGSTDTQYF
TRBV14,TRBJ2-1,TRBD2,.,CASSQLGLAGYNEQFF
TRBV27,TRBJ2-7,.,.,CASSSAFWDRGVREQYF
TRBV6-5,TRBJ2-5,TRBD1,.,CASSYWTGDRETQYF
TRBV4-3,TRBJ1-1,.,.,CASSQAHGMNTEAFF
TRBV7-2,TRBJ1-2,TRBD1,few,CASSPDRNYGYTF
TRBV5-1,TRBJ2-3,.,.,CASSLLGTDTQYF
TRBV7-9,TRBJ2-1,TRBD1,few,CASSLTGTGTEQFF
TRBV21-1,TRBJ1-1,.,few,CASRAEWQDTEAFF
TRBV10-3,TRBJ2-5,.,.,CAIRGSPGTQQETQYF
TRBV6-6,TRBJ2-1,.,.,CASSYPGRLYNEQFF
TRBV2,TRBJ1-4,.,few,CASVGRQLNEKLFF
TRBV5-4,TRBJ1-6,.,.,CASSIVQGYNSPLHF
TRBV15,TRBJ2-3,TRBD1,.,CATSGSRDRITDTQYF
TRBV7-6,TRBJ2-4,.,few,CASSLVPLTTKNIQYF
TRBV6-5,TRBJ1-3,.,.,CASTRFGGNTIYF
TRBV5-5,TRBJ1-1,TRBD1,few,CASSLQGVNTEAFF
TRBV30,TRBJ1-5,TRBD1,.,CAWSVGQGAFQPQHF
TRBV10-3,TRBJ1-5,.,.,CAISESIAFNQPQHF
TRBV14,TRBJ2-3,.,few,CASSSRYTDTQYF
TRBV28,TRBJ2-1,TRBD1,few,CASSSSGTGVINEQFF
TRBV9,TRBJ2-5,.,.,CASSTRVGGETQYF
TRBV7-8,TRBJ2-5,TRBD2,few,CASSARTSRETQYF
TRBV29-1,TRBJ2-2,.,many,CSVEDRSNTGELFF
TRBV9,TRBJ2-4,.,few,CASSVGWDKNIQYF
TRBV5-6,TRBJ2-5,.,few,CASSPGTPLETQYF
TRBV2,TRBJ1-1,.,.,CASVNLVEAFF
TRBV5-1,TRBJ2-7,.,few,CASSLAGGDREQYF
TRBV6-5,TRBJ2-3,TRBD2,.,CASSGRGSADTQYF
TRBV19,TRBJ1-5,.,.,CASSIGQLSNQPQHF
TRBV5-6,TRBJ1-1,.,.,CASRASAPTEAFF
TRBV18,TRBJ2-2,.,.,CASSPEGFDTGELFF
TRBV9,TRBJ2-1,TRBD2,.,CASRPGLPNNEQFF
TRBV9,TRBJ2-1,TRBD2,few,CASSVVTGTSGYDEQFF
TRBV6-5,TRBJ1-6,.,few,CASSYSRGVDSPLHF
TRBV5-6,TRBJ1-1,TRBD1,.,CASSADRVNTEAFF
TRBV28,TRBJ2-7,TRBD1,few,CASMGQGHEQYF
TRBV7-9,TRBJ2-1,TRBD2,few,CASSLAGSYNEQFF
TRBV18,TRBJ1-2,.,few,CASSPESNYGYTF
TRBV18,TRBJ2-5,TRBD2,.,CASSPIRNPGLAGAPETQYF
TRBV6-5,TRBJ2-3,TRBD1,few,CASSRGTDTQYF
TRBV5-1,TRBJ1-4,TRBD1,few,CASSSYRDSEKLFF
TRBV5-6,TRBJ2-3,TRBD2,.,CASSLFLAARDTQYF
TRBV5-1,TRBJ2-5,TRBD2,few,CASSLAPGGETQYF
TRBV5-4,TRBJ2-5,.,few,CASNPDSRQETQYF
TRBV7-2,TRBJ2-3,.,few,CASSLGASPGADTQYF
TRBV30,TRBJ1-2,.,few,CAWSTGQNYGYTF
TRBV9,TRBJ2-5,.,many,CASSVALSQETQYF
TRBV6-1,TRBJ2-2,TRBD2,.,CASSEYASGNTGELFF
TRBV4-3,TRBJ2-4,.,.,CASSQMDGNIQYF